This T cell receptor (beta chain) was captured in a study of blood T cells in healthy people across ages. General study findings and limits: The long-lived group displayed more naive CD4+ cells, plus higher diversity, than the aged donors did.

A remark on this clonotype: No antigen is known for it.

Through a sample-barcoded 5' primer and a J-beta primer mix, a second PCR was run for roughly 7 to 11 cycles. TCRdb analysed the 5' RACE reads with MiXCR anew, one entry per CDR3 protein. The data show about 670,000 distinct CDR3 sequences, roughly half seen once. Trimming shortened V by 6 bases and J by 0 bases, and 15 bases separated the two germline ends. Germline V gene lookup returns CDR1 DFQATT and CDR2 SNEGSKA (reference sequence). This CDR3 spans 15 amino acids. The sample was blood. The TCR comes from a woman aged 80 or over in good health. The chain joins TRBV20-1 to TRBJ1-5, with TRBD1 as a possible D gene (6 bases). CDR3 protein: CSAVQGTYSNQPQHF. The CDR3 DNA reads TGCAGTGCGGTACAGGGCACATATAGCAATCAGCCCCAGCATTTT.